These 11 T cell receptor beta chains came from one sample sequenced in a study of T cells in Graves' hyperthyroidism and ophthalmopathy. Regions amplified from RNA transcripts were the TCR beta CDR3 regions. The primer set for the first-round RT-PCR of the TCR CDR3 was HTBI. TCRdb reanalysed the multiplex PCR reads using MiXCR and keeps one entry per CDR3 protein. Of 450,000 to 700,000 distinct CDR3 sequences in the sample, roughly 46% are singletons; the top ten hold roughly 19%. The source material was peripheral blood or thyroid tissue (not recorded which). The receptor set was obtained from an adult woman with Graves' disease, either hyperthyroidism or ophthalmopathy (not recorded which).

This clonotype was counted a few times. This chain uses TRBV30 with TRBJ1-2, with D maybe TRBD1 (5 bases). Germline lookup yields CDR1 GTSNPN and CDR2 SVGIG (reference sequence). The CDR3 runs to 15 residues. Deletions cut 8 bases from V and 0 bases from J, with 19 bases between. In DNA, the CDR3 is TGTGCCCTGATGACAGCTCGTTTAGCTAACTATGGCTACACCTTC. Translated: CALMTARLANYGYTF.

J is TRBJ1-4 and V is TRBV12-3 or TRBV12-4; D uncertain. The CDR3 loop spans 14 amino acids. V lost 8 bases, J lost 0 bases, and 10 bases lay in between. CDR3 region: CASGNKPTNEKLFF. CDR3 coding DNA: TGTGCCAGCGGGAACAAACCAACTAATGAAAAACTGTTTTTT.

This clonotype was counted many times. The CDR3: CASRSALQGNGYTF. In nucleotides, the CDR3 is TGTGCCAGCAGGTCCGCATTACAGGGGAATGGCTACACCTTC. The rearrangement links TRBV6-6 to TRBJ1-2; 7 bases are a match to TRBD1. Germline V gene sequence: CDR1 MNHNY, CDR2 SVGAGI (reference sequence). V gave up 6 bases and J gave up 6 bases; unmatched junction bases: 10. The CDR3 extends over 14 amino acids.

This chain links TRBV25-1 with TRBJ2-7, with TRBD2 identical over 10 bases. Germline V gene sequence: CDR1 MGHDK, CDR2 SYGVNS. With V trimmed by 3 bases and J by 6 bases, 5 bases remained unmatched. The length of the CDR3 is 14 residues. CDR3 amino acids: CASSDGTSVIEQYF. The CDR3 region has the DNA TGTGCCAGCAGTGACGGGACTAGCGTGATCGAGCAGTACTTC.

This clonotype has ten or more counts. The chain has TRBV9 and TRBJ2-2; D is uncertain. Germline V gene sequence: CDR1 SGDLS, CDR2 YYNGEE. V was cut by 3 bases and J by 6 bases, with 6 bases left in between. This CDR3 has 12 amino acids. The CDR3, as DNA: TGTGCCAGCAGCGCTCATCCCGGGGAGCTGTTTTTT. Protein sequence: CASSAHPGELFF.

This clonotype has a handful of counts. This chain connects TRBV10-3 to TRBJ2-5; D possibly corresponds to TRBD1 (5 bases). The CDR3 has 13 amino acids. V gave up 4 bases and J gave up 1 base, with 7 bases separating them. CDR1 is ENHRY, CDR2 SYGVKD, per germline. CDR3 sequence (DNA): TGTGCCATCAGTGGTACAGGCCAAGAGACCCAGTACTTC. It is translated as CAISGTGQETQYF.

There are many counts of this clonotype. The V gene is TRBV20-1, the J gene TRBJ2-2, with TRBD2 matching over 11 bases. The germline V gene has CDR1 DFQATT and CDR2 SNEGSKA (reference sequence). This CDR3 contains 17 residues. V lost 1 base and J lost 7; bases outside the gene matches: 11. The CDR3 spells CSARVTSGRIVGGELFF. The CDR3 bases are TGCAGTGCTAGAGTAACTAGCGGGAGAATAGTTGGCGGGGAGCTGTTTTTT.

As to this clonotype: This may stem from a read error, because a much larger clone lies one nucleotide away. This chain links TRBV6-5 with TRBJ1-1; a weak D match, TRBD1 (5 bases). The germline CDR1 and CDR2 sequences are MNHEY and SVGAGI. The CDR3 extends over 16 amino acids. The CDR3 DNA is TGTGTCAGCAGTCTGGGGACGACCGCTTCGAACACTGAAGCTTTCTTT. It codes for CVSSLGTTASNTEAFF.

The genes are TRBV7-2 and TRBJ1-6; 7 bases map to TRBD1. The CDR3 runs to 19 residues. Per germline, CDR1 SGHTA and CDR2 FQGNSA. The trim removed 4 bases at V and 10 bases at J, leaving 22 bases unmatched. The CDR3 coding sequence is TGTGCCAGCAGCTCAAGGTGGCGTCGGGGACAGAAAGCCTACTCACCCCTCCACTTT. Translating it yields CASSSRWRRGQKAYSPLHF.

The chain links TRBV20-1 to TRBJ1-3, with D tentatively TRBD1 (5 bases). The CDR3 is made up of 14 amino acids. V lost 6 bases to trimming and J lost 10 bases, with 22 bases between them. From germline, CDR1 is DFQATT and CDR2 SNEGSKA (reference sequence). As DNA, the CDR3 is TGCAGTGCCTCAAGGGACGGGCCCGCGGCAACCATATATTTT. Its translation is CSASRDGPAATIYF.

Comments on this clonotype: A junction boundary mismatches the germline segment, possibly from a read error. This chain connects TRBV29-1 to TRBJ2-3; the match to TRBD2 covers 8 bases. From germline, CDR1 is SQVTM and CDR2 ANQGSEA. The CDR3 runs to 12 residues. DNA for the CDR3: TGCAGCTCCGGGAGGGCCGCAGATGCGCAGTATTTT. Translation gives CSSGRAADAQYF.